The 30 T cell receptor beta chains given below trace back to one sample, sequenced in a study of PD-1 blockade in classical Hodgkin lymphoma (dated by TCRdb to about 2020). The time point label on this specimen signifies: cycle 2 day 1 (C2D1) of nivolumab. All trial patients had relapsed after autologous stem cell transplantation, with cohorts A, B and C differing in prior brentuximab vedotin exposure. To prepare the library, the immunoSEQ multiplex PCR assay was applied. Not all clones reach the TCRdb copy of this immuneACCESS table, which keeps in-frame sequences only. Checked studies attribute under half of the gap to unresolved V genes and leave the rest unexplained. The sample table holds nearly 60,000 clones, of which approximately 89% were seen once. 10% of the sample belongs to the ten largest clones. Source: peripheral blood mononuclear cells (PBMCs), taken before the second cycle of nivolumab. These receptors all stem from a human donor with classical Hodgkin lymphoma.

The chain uses TRBV9 and TRBJ2-7; D unresolved. Germline V gives CDR1 SGDLS, CDR2 YYNGEE. The CDR3 loop spans 12 amino acids. V gave up 4 bases and J gave up 5 bases, with 10 bases separating them. CDR3 in DNA: TGTGCCAGCAGCCCTCTGGACGACGAGCAGTACTTC. Protein product: CASSPLDDEQYF.

The chain employs TRBV5-1 and TRBJ1-2, with TRBD1 matching over 7 bases. Germline CDR1 is SGHRS and CDR2 is YFSETQ. The CDR3 length is 19 residues. With 3 bases clipped from V and 4 bases from J, the junction kept 21 bases outside the gene matches. In nucleotides, the CDR3 is TGCGCCAGCAGCTCCGCCATTCTGGACAGGCCTTATTCGGGCTATGGCTACACCTTC. Translating gives CASSSAILDRPYSGYGYTF. Full variable domain (missing parts from reference TRBV5-1 and TRBJ1-2): KAGVTQTPRYLIKTRGQQVTLSCSPISGHRSVSWYQQTPGQGLQFLFEYFSETQRNKGNFPGRFSGRQFSNSRSEMNVSTLELGDSALYLCASSSAILDRPYSGYGYTFGSGTRLTVV.

J is TRBJ2-7 and V is TRBV27; D is unclear. The length of the CDR3 is 13 residues. V lost 2 bases to trimming and J lost 4 bases, with 9 bases between them. The V gene's germline CDR1 is MNHEY and CDR2 SMNVEV (reference sequence). CDR3: CASSLGLGYEQYF. The CDR3 bases are TGTGCCAGCAGTTTAGGTCTGGGGTACGAGCAGTACTTC.

J is TRBJ2-3 and V is TRBV9; D is possibly TRBD1 or TRBD2 (6 bases each). V lost 0 bases and J lost 4, with 12 bases in between. Per germline, CDR1 SGDLS and CDR2 YYNGEE. The CDR3 is 15 amino acids. The CDR3: CASSVGGASPDTQYF. In DNA, the CDR3 is TGTGCCAGCAGCGTAGGGGGGGCTAGCCCAGATACGCAGTATTTT.

This chain uses TRBV11-2 with TRBJ2-7; perhaps TRBD1 as D (6 bases). This CDR3 has 16 amino acids. The V gene's germline CDR1 is SGHAT and CDR2 FQNNGV. V was pared by 1 base and J by 5 bases, with 18 bases between. Here the CDR3 reads CASSLAPDRFLNEQYF. The DNA for the CDR3 is TGTGCCAGCAGCTTAGCCCCAGACAGGTTTCTAAACGAGCAGTACTTC.

The rearrangement joins TRBV10-3 to TRBJ2-3, with TRBD2 matching over 9 bases. Germline V CDR1 and CDR2: ENHRY, SYGVKD. The CDR3 spans 16 residues. J was trimmed by 1 base and V by 10 bases; bases with no gene match: 12. The CDR3 sequence is CATNQGLAQGTDTQYF. In DNA, the CDR3 is TGTGCCACCAACCAGGGACTAGCCCAGGGCACAGATACGCAGTATTTT.

This chain links TRBV4-1 with TRBJ1-1; possible D gene TRBD1, 6 bases. Deletions cut 1 base from V and 6 bases from J, with 15 bases between. Germline V lookup: CDR1 MGHRA, CDR2 YSYEKL. The CDR3 runs 15 residues. The CDR3 region is CASSQVGAGGPEAFF. CDR3 in DNA: TGCGCCAGCAGCCAAGTGGGGGCGGGGGGCCCTGAAGCTTTCTTT.

V is TRBV6-5 and J is TRBJ2-2; 7 bases match TRBD2. The CDR3 length is 13 residues. Per the germline V gene, CDR1 is MNHEY and CDR2 is SVGAGI. J was trimmed by 6 bases and V by 4 bases; bases with no gene match: 2. CDR3 amino acids: CASSWTRSGELFF. The CDR3 DNA reads TGTGCCAGCAGTTGGACTAGATCCGGGGAGCTGTTTTTT.

The chain uses TRBV9 and TRBJ1-4; 7 bases map to TRBD1. The trim removed 1 base at V and 8 bases at J, leaving 5 bases unmatched. From germline, CDR1 is SGDLS and CDR2 YYNGEE. There are 14 residues in the CDR3. The CDR3 region has the DNA TGTGCCAGCAGCGTACGAGGGGGCCGGGAAAAACTGTTTTTT. Protein: CASSVRGGREKLFF.

The chain uses TRBV5-1 and TRBJ2-2; weak D call: TRBD2 (6 bases). The CDR3 consists of 17 residues. V was cut by 0 bases and J by 3 bases, with 15 bases left in between. Germline CDR1 reads SGHRS; CDR2 reads YFSETQ. The CDR3 loop is CASSLVISGGDTGELFF. The CDR3 DNA is TGCGCCAGCAGCTTGGTTATATCTGGAGGGGACACCGGGGAGCTGTTTTTT.

V gene TRBV7-9 combines with J gene TRBJ2-3; a weak D match, TRBD2 (6 bases). CDR3 length equals 17 residues. In germline, CDR1 is SEHNR, CDR2 FQNEAQ (reference sequence). V lost 1 base and J 2 bases, leaving 16 bases between the germline ends. The CDR3 protein is CASSLEVGGEFTDTQYF. The CDR3 DNA reads TGTGCCAGCAGCTTAGAAGTGGGGGGAGAATTCACAGATACGCAGTATTTT.

The genes are TRBV6-5 and TRBJ1-6; unclear D gene. Germline V CDR1 and CDR2: MNHEY, SVGAGI. This CDR3 is 13 amino acids long. Trimming shortened V by 4 bases and J by 6 bases, and 7 bases separated the two germline ends. The CDR3 sequence is CASSFYPNSPLHF. The CDR3, as DNA: TGTGCCAGCAGTTTCTACCCTAATTCACCCCTCCACTTT.

CDR3 sequence (DNA): TGTGCCAGCAGTCGCCCGCTAGTGTCTGATACGCAGTATTTT. This sequence encodes CASSRPLVSDTQYF. This rearrangement joins TRBV7-2 to TRBJ2-3, with D unresolved. Per the germline V gene, CDR1 is SGHTA and CDR2 is FQGNSA. The CDR3 covers 14 residues. Trimming removed 6 bases at V and 6 bases at J, with 16 bases between.

This clone has just one count. V and J are TRBV10-1 and TRBJ1-2; TRBD1 agrees at 7 bases. This CDR3 is 19 amino acids long. V gave up 0 bases and J gave up 4 bases; unmatched junction bases: 17. Germline CDR1 and CDR2: WNHNN and SYGVQD (reference sequence). The CDR3 bases are TGCGCCAGCAGTGAGTCGATAGGTGACAGGGACGCCAGGGTCTATGGCTACACCTTC. It specifies CASSESIGDRDARVYGYTF.

This clone was recorded once. This chain connects TRBV2 to TRBJ2-1; no clear D. The CDR3 consists of 12 residues. Germline CDR1 reads SNHLY; CDR2 reads FYNNEI. V was trimmed by 4 bases and J by 7 bases, leaving 8 bases between them. CDR3 bases: TGTGCCAGCAGTGTATCAGAGAATGAGCAGTTCTTC. Its protein is CASSVSENEQFF.

This rearrangement joins TRBV9 to TRBJ1-3; D is unclear. The length of the CDR3 is 15 residues. Germline V gene sequence: CDR1 SGDLS, CDR2 YYNGEE. Deletions cut 4 bases from V and 0 bases from J, with 11 bases between. The CDR3 DNA reads TGTGCCAGCAGCTCGGCCATATTCTCTGGAAACACCATATATTTT. This sequence encodes CASSSAIFSGNTIYF.

J is TRBJ2-7 and V is TRBV7-9, with TRBD2 matching over 9 bases. Trimming cost V 5 bases and J 5 bases; bases outside gene matches: 7. Germline CDR1 is SEHNR and CDR2 is FQNEAQ (reference sequence). The CDR3 covers 14 residues. CDR3 bases: TGTGCCAGCAGCCAGCCGGGACTAGCCCACGAGCAGTACTTC. Its translation is CASSQPGLAHEQYF.

The rearrangement links TRBV11-2 to TRBJ2-5, with TRBD2 matching over 10 bases. V trimming: 6 bases; J trimming: 5 bases; junction bases outside the gene matches: 3. CDR3 length: 13 residues. From germline, CDR1 is SGHAT and CDR2 FQNNGV. CDR3 in amino acids: CASRLAGRETQYF. Written as DNA, the CDR3 is TGTGCCAGCAGACTAGCGGGGAGGGAGACCCAGTACTTC.

This chain links TRBV5-1 with TRBJ1-2, with D possibly TRBD1 on 5 matching bases. CDR1 and CDR2 from the germline V gene are SGHRS and YFSETQ. The CDR3 contains 18 residues. V was pared by 0 bases and J by 7 bases, with 25 bases between. The CDR3 nucleotides read TGCGCCAGCAGCTTGGCCCGGGGACCTTCAAGGGGAGGACTTGGCTACACCTTC. Amino acids: CASSLARGPSRGGLGYTF.

The V gene is TRBV28, the J gene TRBJ2-2; the D is unclear. Germline V gives CDR1 MDHEN, CDR2 SYDVKM. This CDR3 is 17 amino acids long. V dropped 6 bases and J dropped 1 base, with 18 bases sitting between them. CDR3 sequence (DNA): TGTGCCAGCAGCCCCCCCACCCCCCATTTGAACACCGGGGAGCTGTTTTTT. Amino acid sequence: CASSPPTPHLNTGELFF.

V is TRBV16 and J is TRBJ1-1; perhaps TRBD1 as D (6 bases). V shed 0 bases and J shed 4 bases, with 12 bases lying between them. Germline CDR1 and CDR2: KGHSY and FQNENV. The CDR3 has 15 residues. Here the CDR3 DNA reads TGTGCCAGCAGCCAATCATCATTAGGGGGCACTGAAGCTTTCTTT. It specifies CASSQSSLGGTEAFF.

V gene TRBV7-9 combines with J gene TRBJ1-2; D perhaps matches TRBD1 (5 bases). V gave up 1 base and J gave up 3 bases, with 18 bases separating them. The CDR3 is 17 residues long. In germline, CDR1 is SEHNR, CDR2 FQNEAQ (reference sequence). The CDR3 DNA reads TGTGCCAGCAGCTTAGGGCAGGGAAGTAATCTGGACTATGGCTACACCTTC. It translates to CASSLGQGSNLDYGYTF. Variable domain in full (rest from reference TRBV7-9 and TRBJ1-2): DTGVSQNPRHKITKRGQNVTFRCDPISEHNRLYWYRQTLGQGPEFLTYFQNEAQLEKSRLLSDRFSAERPKGSFSTLEIQRTEQGDSAMYLCASSLGQGSNLDYGYTFGSGTRLTVV.

This clone appeared a single time. The chain carries TRBV30 and TRBJ1-5, with TRBD1 as a possible D gene (6 bases). V lost 3 bases and J 2 bases, leaving 23 bases between the germline ends. CDR1 and CDR2 from the germline V gene are GTSNPN and SVGIG (reference sequence). The CDR3 has 18 residues. The CDR3 loop is CAWSHPWAGDIGNQPQHF. For the CDR3, the DNA is TGTGCCTGGAGCCACCCCTGGGCAGGGGATATTGGCAATCAGCCCCAGCATTTT.

The chain has TRBV23-1 and TRBJ1-5; maybe TRBD1 (5 bases). TRBV23-1 carries the ORF label, with uncertain function. The V gene lost 3 bases and the J gene lost 6 bases, with 12 bases spanning the gap. The CDR3 is made up of 14 amino acids. CDR3 sequence reads: CASSHGGEGQPQHF. CDR3 in DNA: TGCGCCAGCAGTCACGGGGGGGAGGGTCAGCCCCAGCATTTT.

This chain's CDR3 is CASSLEGGGSADTQYF. CDR3 DNA: TGTGCCAGCAGCCTCGAAGGAGGAGGGAGCGCAGATACGCAGTATTTT. The chain employs TRBV13 and TRBJ2-3; TRBD2 is a possible D gene (6 bases). Germline V CDR1 and CDR2: PRHDT, FYEKMQ (reference sequence). V lost 5 bases and J 4 bases, leaving 19 bases between the germline ends. This CDR3 is 16 amino acids long.

This chain links TRBV30 with TRBJ1-2; D gene ambiguous. Germline-derived CDR1 and CDR2 are GTSNPN and SVGIG (reference sequence). Trimming took 0 bases from V and 8 from J, leaving 10 bases between them. The CDR3 totals 12 residues. In DNA, the CDR3 is TGTGCCTGGAGTGTCGGCTGGGAGGGCTACACCTTC. As protein: CAWSVGWEGYTF.

The V call is TRBV4-2, the J call TRBJ2-5, with 8 bases matching TRBD1. The CDR3 consists of 15 residues. With 1 base clipped from V and 4 bases from J, the junction kept 5 bases outside the gene matches. The germline V gene has CDR1 LGHNA and CDR2 YNFKEQ. CDR3 protein: CASSQGLRGLETQYF. The CDR3 coding sequence is TGTGCCAGCAGCCAAGGACTCAGGGGGCTAGAGACCCAGTACTTC.

The chain uses TRBV7-6 and TRBJ2-3; no definite D call. V was shortened by 1 base and J by 3 bases, with 8 bases between the two germline ends. CDR1 SGHVS and CDR2 FNYEAQ come from the germline V gene. This CDR3 is built from 14 residues. The CDR3 loop reads CASSLGAGTDTQYF. CDR3 in DNA: TGTGCCAGCAGCTTAGGGGCTGGGACAGATACGCAGTATTTT.

This chain connects TRBV6-1 to TRBJ1-1, with no clear D. Germline V gives CDR1 MNHNS, CDR2 SASEGT. This CDR3 spans 13 amino acids. V was trimmed by 4 bases and J by 2 bases, leaving 8 bases between them. The CDR3 loop reads CASSAAGNTEAFF. The CDR3 DNA is TGTGCCAGCAGTGCGGCGGGAAACACTGAAGCTTTCTTT.

CDR3 in amino acids: CASSQDGGDEQYF. In nucleotides, the CDR3 is TGTGCCAGCAGCCAAGACGGGGGGGATGAGCAGTACTTC. V gene TRBV14 combines with J gene TRBJ2-7; 8 bases agree with TRBD2. CDR3 length equals 13 residues. V dropped 0 bases and J dropped 7; count of bases not matched to a gene: 2. Germline values: CDR1 SGHDN, CDR2 FVKESK.